These 10 T cell receptor beta chains were sequenced from one sample in a study of regulatory T cells in long-lasting Graves disease. Stated time point: newly diagnosed GD, antithyroid drugs for less than 3 months. From PBMCs, RNA was extracted and then used to make the TCR library. Researchers made TCR beta libraries by using iRepertoire HTBI primers and running Arm-PCR on CDR3 regions. One entry per CDR3 protein, called by TCRdb with MiXCR from the multiplex PCR reads. The repertoire has about 420,000 distinct CDR3 sequences, approximately 16% of them found once; the top ten carry 20% to 25%. The same data also contributed to another study, on T cells in Graves' hyperthyroidism and ophthalmopathy.

The sample consisted of peripheral blood mononuclear cells (PBMCs), taken at new diagnosis, from a patient treated with antithyroid drugs. The receptors derive from a woman younger than 30 with Graves disease.

This clonotype was found many times. This chain links TRBV28 with TRBJ1-4; 9 bases agree with TRBD1. This CDR3 has 16 amino acids. CDR1 MDHEN and CDR2 SYDVKM come from the germline V gene. The trim removed 3 bases at V and 5 bases at J, leaving 7 bases unmatched. Written as DNA, the CDR3 is TGTGCCAGCAGTTTTCTACAGGGGGCTCGGAATGAAAAACTGTTTTTT. Its translation: CASSFLQGARNEKLFF. Variable domain in full (rest from reference TRBV28 and TRBJ1-4): DVKVTQSSRYLVKRTGEKVFLECVQDMDHENMFWYRQDPGLGLRLIYFSYDVKMKEKGDIPEGYSVSREKKERFSLILESASTNQTSMYLCASSFLQGARNEKLFFGSGTQLSVL.

This clonotype was recorded at least ten times. This chain's CDR3 is CASSPLGFSPGYEQYF. The CDR3 nucleotides read TGTGCCAGCAGTCCCCTGGGGTTCTCCCCTGGGTACGAGCAGTACTTC. The gene calls are TRBV28 and TRBJ2-7; D call uncertain. The CDR3 contains 16 residues. CDR1 MDHEN and CDR2 SYDVKM come from the germline V gene. The V and J ends lost 5 bases and 4 bases respectively, with 21 bases between them. Combining the CDR3 with reference TRBV28 and TRBJ2-7 gives the whole variable domain DVKVTQSSRYLVKRTGEKVFLECVQDMDHENMFWYRQDPGLGLRLIYFSYDVKMKEKGDIPEGYSVSREKKERFSLILESASTNQTSMYLCASSPLGFSPGYEQYFGPGTRLTVT.

This clonotype was observed many times. This chain joins TRBV6-1 and TRBJ1-5; 8 positions agree with TRBD1. V shed 6 bases, J shed 4 bases, and the junction held 5 bases outside the gene matches. The CDR3 has 14 amino acids. The germline CDR1 and CDR2 sequences are MNHNS and SASEGT. The CDR3 is CASSRTGLNQPQHF. CDR3 bases: TGTGCCAGCAGCCGGACAGGGCTAAATCAGCCCCAGCATTTT.

There are many counts of this clonotype. J is TRBJ1-5 and V is TRBV28; weak D call: TRBD1 (6 bases). The V end was cut by 2 bases, the J end by 4 bases, with 15 bases between. The CDR3 totals 16 residues. Germline V lookup: CDR1 MDHEN, CDR2 SYDVKM. CDR3 nucleotides: TGTGCCAGCAGTTTAATAAACAGGGTGTCGAATCAGCCCCAGCATTTT. Amino acids: CASSLINRVSNQPQHF.

This clonotype has only one observation. One end of the junction varies from germline; a read error may be responsible. V usage is TRBV5-1 and J usage is TRBJ2-3; possibly TRBD1 for D (5 bases). CDR3 length: 14 residues. Germline CDR1 SGHRS, CDR2 YFSETQ. CDR3 protein: CAGSLDNPTDTQYF. The CDR3, as DNA: TGCGCCGGCAGCTTGGACAACCCCACAGATACGCAGTATTTT.

With regard to this clonotype: One base separates it from a far larger clone, so it is likely a read error. Since the CDR3 does not end with the conserved phenylalanine or tryptophan, this likely comes from a read error. The V call is TRBV11-2, the J call TRBJ1-1; D possibly corresponds to TRBD1 (5 bases). This CDR3 is 15 amino acids long. The germline V gene encodes CDR1 SGHAT and CDR2 FQNNGV. V was clipped by 5 bases and J by 3 bases, with 16 bases between them. CDR3 loop: CASSPSGGMDTEAFI. CDR3 nucleotide sequence: TGTGCCAGCAGCCCCTCCGGGGGGATGGACACTGAAGCTTTCATT.

The V gene is TRBV30, the J gene TRBJ2-5; the D is unclear. Germline CDR1 GTSNPN, CDR2 SVGIG (reference sequence). The CDR3 length is 11 residues. V dropped 3 bases and J dropped 4 bases, with 6 bases sitting between them. Written as DNA, the CDR3 is TGTGCCTGGAGACCCGCAGAGACCCAGTACTTC. Protein: CAWRPAETQYF.

This clonotype was seen repeatedly, ten times or more. The chain carries TRBV2 and TRBJ2-1; no reliable D call. V lost 3 bases to trimming and J lost 6 bases, with 9 bases between them. The CDR3 is 13 amino acids. Germline CDR1 SNHLY, CDR2 FYNNEI. CDR3 in amino acids: CASSDSSPNEQFF. CDR3 nucleotide sequence: TGTGCCAGCAGTGACTCCTCCCCCAATGAGCAGTTCTTC.

This clonotype showed up many times. J is TRBJ2-1 and V is TRBV3-1; 7 bases align to TRBD1. Per germline, CDR1 LGHDT and CDR2 YNNKEL (reference sequence). V gave up 4 bases and J gave up 0 bases; unmatched junction bases: 3. The CDR3 has 15 residues. The chain's CDR3 is CASSPGQSSYNEQFF. For the CDR3, the DNA is TGTGCCAGCAGCCCGGGACAGAGCTCCTACAATGAGCAGTTCTTC.

The genes are TRBV20-1 and TRBJ1-1, with a weak D call TRBD1 (5 bases). Trimming cost V 3 bases and J 1 base, with 9 bases left between them. The CDR3 is 13 amino acids. The germline V gene encodes CDR1 DFQATT and CDR2 SNEGSKA (reference sequence). The chain's CDR3 is CSASDDRNTEAFF. The DNA of the CDR3 is TGCAGTGCTAGTGACGACAGGAACACTGAAGCTTTCTTT.